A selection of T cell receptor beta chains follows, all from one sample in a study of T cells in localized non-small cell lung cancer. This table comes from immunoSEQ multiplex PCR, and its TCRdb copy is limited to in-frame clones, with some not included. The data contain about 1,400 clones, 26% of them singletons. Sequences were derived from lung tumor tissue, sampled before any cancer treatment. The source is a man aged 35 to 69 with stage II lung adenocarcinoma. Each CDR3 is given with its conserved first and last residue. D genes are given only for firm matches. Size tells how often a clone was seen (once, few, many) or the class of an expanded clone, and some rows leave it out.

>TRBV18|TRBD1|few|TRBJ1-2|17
TGTGCCAGCTCACCAATAGTCGGGACAGCGCTCACCTATGGCTACACCTTC
CASSPIVGTALTYGYTF
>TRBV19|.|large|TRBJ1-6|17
TGTGCCAGTAGTCTTACCGGGACCCCGGGGCGAAATTCACCCCTCCACTTT
CASSLTGTPGRNSPLHF
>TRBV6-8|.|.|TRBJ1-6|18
TGTGCCAGCAGTTACTCCCAGCCCGGGGCGGCGGATAATTCACCCCTCCACTTT
CASSYSQPGAADNSPLHF
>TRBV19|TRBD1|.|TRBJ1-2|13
TGTGCCAGTAGTAAAGTGACAGGGAATGGCTACACCTTC
CASSKVTGNGYTF
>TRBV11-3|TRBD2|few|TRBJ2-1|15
TGTGCCAGCACCCACGTAGAGGGCGGGGGGAATGAGCAGTTCTTC
CASTHVEGGGNEQFF
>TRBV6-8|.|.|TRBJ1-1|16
TGTGCCAGCAGTTACTCTAGAGGGGGGATGAACACTGAAGCTTTCTTT
CASSYSRGGMNTEAFF
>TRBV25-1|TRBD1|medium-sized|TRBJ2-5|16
TGTGCCAGCAGTCCTTCACAGGGGGCAGGGGGAGAGACCCAGTACTTC
CASSPSQGAGGETQYF
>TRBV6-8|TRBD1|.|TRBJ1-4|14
TGTGCCAGCAGGACAGGGGCCCCTGGGGAAAAACTGTTTTTT
CASRTGAPGEKLFF
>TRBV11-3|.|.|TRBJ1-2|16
TGTGCCAGCAGCCTTAGAGAGATGGGGACCTTATATGGCTACACCTTC
CASSLREMGTLYGYTF
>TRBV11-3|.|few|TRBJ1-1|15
TGTGCCAGCAGCCCGTGGTCGATGGGCGGGAGTGAAGCTTTCTTT
CASSPWSMGGSEAFF
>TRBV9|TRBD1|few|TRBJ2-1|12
TGTGCCGGGAGACAGGGACGGTCTGGGCAGTTCTTC
CAGRQGRSGQFF
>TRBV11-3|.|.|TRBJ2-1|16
TGTGCCAGCAGCTTGGCCGGAGCAGCAGGGGACAATGAGCAGTTCTTC
CASSLAGAAGDNEQFF
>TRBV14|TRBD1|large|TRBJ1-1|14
TGTGCCAGCAGCCGAGACAGGGCCCGCCCTGAAGCTTTCTTT
CASSRDRARPEAFF
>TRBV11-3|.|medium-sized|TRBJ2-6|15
TGTGCCAGCAGCACGGGGATTTCTGGGGCCAACGTCCTGACTTTC
CASSTGISGANVLTF
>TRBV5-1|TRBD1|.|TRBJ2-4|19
TGCGCCAGCAGCTCCGATACCGGGACAGGGAGCCTAGCCAAAAACATTCAGTACTTC
CASSSDTGTGSLAKNIQYF
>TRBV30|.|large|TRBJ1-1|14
TGTGCCTGGAGTGTACCAGGGCAGGGAACTGAAGCTTTCTTT
CAWSVPGQGTEAFF
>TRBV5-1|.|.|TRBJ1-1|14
TGCGCCAGCAGCTTGGGAACCTCGGACACTGAAGCTTTCTTT
CASSLGTSDTEAFF
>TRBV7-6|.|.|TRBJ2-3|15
TGTGCCAGCAGCTTGGGAACTAGCCAGGCAGATACGCAGTATTTT
CASSLGTSQADTQYF
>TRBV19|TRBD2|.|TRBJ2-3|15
TGTGCCAGTAGTAAGCGGGGGGTAAGCACAGATACGCAGTATTTT
CASSKRGVSTDTQYF
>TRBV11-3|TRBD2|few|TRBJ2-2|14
TGTGCCAGCAGCTTCAGCGGGGGTACCGGGGAGCTGTTTTTT
CASSFSGGTGELFF
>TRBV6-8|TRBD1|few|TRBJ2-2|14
TGTGCCAGCAGGGGGACAGTTAACACCGGGGAGCTGTTTTTT
CASRGTVNTGELFF
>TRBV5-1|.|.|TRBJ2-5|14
TGCGCCAGCAGCCCTACAGGGACTCAAGAGACCCAGTACTTC
CASSPTGTQETQYF
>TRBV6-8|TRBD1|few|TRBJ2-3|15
TGTGCCAGCAGTGATAGGACAGGGGGTGACGATACGCAGTATTTT
CASSDRTGGDDTQYF
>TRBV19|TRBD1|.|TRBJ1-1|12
TGTGCCTCCGGACAGGGGAACACTGAAGCTTTCTTT
CASGQGNTEAFF